One sample yielded the 15 T cell receptor beta chains listed below, sequenced in a study of CD8+CD57+ T cells in acquired aplastic anemia. For CDR3 and TCR beta VDJ profiling, genomic DNA was the template used. Via MiXCR, TCRdb re-called the reads, giving one row per CDR3 protein. The sample carries around 250,000 distinct CDR3 sequences, around three fifths recorded once. The sample was sorted CD4+, CD8+, or CD8+CD57+ T cells (not recorded which) from PBMCs. The receptors were sampled from a human donor with severe aplastic anemia or a healthy control (not recorded which).

The rearrangement links TRBV15 to TRBJ1-1, with 11 bases that match TRBD1. Germline lookup yields CDR1 LNHNV and CDR2 YYDKDF (reference sequence). V was clipped by 5 bases and J by 4 bases; unmatched bases: 3. The CDR3 is 14 residues long. CDR3 coding DNA: TGTGCCACCAGCGGGGACAGGGGGGGCACTGAAGCTTTCTTT. It encodes CATSGDRGGTEAFF. The full variable domain, in which reference TRBV15 and TRBJ1-1 provide the parts outside the CDR3, is DAMVIQNPRYQVTQFGKPVTLSCSQTLNHNVMYWYQQKSSQAPKLLFHYYDKDFNNEADTPDNFQSRRPNTSFCFLDIRSPGLGDTAMYLCATSGDRGGTEAFFGQGTRLTVV.

The chain combines TRBV7-3 with TRBJ2-1; D could derive from TRBD1 or TRBD2 (6 bases each). The CDR3 loop spans 15 amino acids. V lost 5 bases to trimming and J lost 6 bases, with 17 bases between them. Germline V gene data show CDR1 as SGHTA and CDR2 as FQGTGA. CDR3 sequence reads: CASSVGGSRVNEQFF. The CDR3 nucleotides are TGTGCCAGCAGCGTAGGGGGGAGTAGGGTCAATGAGCAGTTCTTC.

In this sample, this clonotype is large. This chain uses TRBV5-6 with TRBJ1-2, with D hard to call. The CDR3 sequence is 12 residues long. The germline V gene has CDR1 SGHDT and CDR2 YYEEEE. V was shortened by 6 bases and J by 5 bases, with 11 bases between the two germline ends. The CDR3 DNA is TGTGCCAGCAACACAGTGGATTATGGCTACACCTTC. This codes for CASNTVDYGYTF.

With respect to this clonotype: The limits of the CDR3 on the DNA are not certain, so only TCRdb's listed CDR3 is given. This chain's CDR3 is CASSSRGQNTGELFFGETQYF. The rearrangement joins TRBV7-8 to TRBJ2-5; the tabulated D call, TRBD1, remains unverified against the DNA. CDR1 and CDR2 from the germline V gene are SGHVS and FQNEAQ. From its first to its last residue, the CDR3 has 21 amino acids.

The chain has TRBV20-1 and TRBJ1-5, with D maybe TRBD1 (5 bases). Trimming cost V 5 bases and J 1 base, with 9 bases left between them. This CDR3 region has 13 residues. CDR1 and CDR2 (germline): DFQATT, SNEGSKA (reference sequence). DNA of the CDR3: TGCAGTGCTGGGAGGGACAGCAATCAGCCCCAGCATTTT. It encodes CSAGRDSNQPQHF.

The chain carries TRBV12-3 or TRBV12-4 and TRBJ1-2, with D possibly matching TRBD1 (5 bases). The CDR3 runs to 13 residues. V lost 5 bases and J 5 bases, leaving 12 bases between the germline ends. Here the CDR3 reads CASSHSGKYGYTF. The CDR3 nucleotides read TGTGCCAGCAGTCACTCAGGGAAGTATGGCTACACCTTC.

This clonotype was recorded at least ten times. This CDR3 reads CASSYDSSEYNEQFF. The CDR3 DNA reads as TGTGCCAGCAGCTATGACAGTTCCGAATACAATGAGCAGTTCTTC. V usage is TRBV11-3 and J usage is TRBJ2-1, with a tentative D call TRBD1 (5 bases). Trimming shortened V by 4 bases and J by 4 bases, and 14 bases separated the two germline ends. This CDR3 has 15 amino acids. Germline assignment: CDR1 SGHNT and CDR2 YENEEA.

The rearrangement links TRBV10-3 to TRBJ2-7; D not resolved. This CDR3 is 13 amino acids long. The V gene's germline CDR1 is ENHRY and CDR2 SYGVKD. Trimming left V 3 bases short and J 3 bases short, with 9 bases between. The CDR3: CAISDRTGYEQYF. For the CDR3, the DNA is TGTGCCATCAGTGATAGGACCGGCTACGAGCAGTACTTC.

This chain connects TRBV10-1 to TRBJ2-7, with D unresolved. The V gene lost 8 bases and the J gene lost 9 bases, with 8 bases spanning the gap. Per the germline V gene, CDR1 is WNHNN and CDR2 is SYGVQD (reference sequence). CDR3 length: 9 residues. CDR3 residues: CASDLGQYF. The CDR3 region has the DNA TGCGCCAGCGACCTTGGGCAGTACTTC.

This clonotype turned up a few times. The genes are TRBV20-1 and TRBJ2-4; either TRBD1 or TRBD2 may fit D (5 bases each). V lost 6 bases and J lost 5, with 14 bases in between. Germline CDR1 is DFQATT and CDR2 is SNEGSKA (reference sequence). This CDR3 has 13 amino acids. The CDR3 region has the DNA TGCAGTGCCTCCCGGGACCGAGAAAACATTCAGTACTTC. This translates into CSASRDRENIQYF.

Details on this clonotype: The conserved phenylalanine or tryptophan normally closing the CDR3 is absent here, so this likely arose from a read error. The rearrangement joins TRBV10-3 to TRBJ2-6, with 7 bases matching TRBD1. CDR1 and CDR2 (germline): ENHRY, SYGVKD. The CDR3 totals 18 residues. After removal of 4 bases from V and 0 bases from J, the junction contained 9 bases not matched to a gene. The CDR3 bases are TGTGCCATCAGTGGGCCACAGGGGACAAGCTCTGGGGCCAACGTCCTGACTTCC. It translates to CAISGPQGTSSGANVLTS.

The chain has TRBV10-2 and TRBJ2-2; the D gene is possibly TRBD2 (5 bases). The V end was cut by 4 bases, the J end by 1 base, with 10 bases between. This CDR3 has 15 amino acids. CDR1 WSHSY and CDR2 SAAADI come from the germline V gene. For the CDR3, the DNA is TGCGCCAGCAGTGGAGCTAGCCTGAACACCGGGGAGCTGTTTTTT. Translation: CASSGASLNTGELFF.

The J gene is TRBJ1-1, the V gene TRBV9; 11 bases are a match to TRBD1. The CDR3 runs 17 residues. Per germline, CDR1 SGDLS and CDR2 YYNGEE. J was trimmed by 3 bases and V by 2 bases; bases with no gene match: 9. The CDR3 here is CASSVIGQGAMDTEAFF. The CDR3 nucleotides read TGTGCCAGCAGCGTGATAGGACAGGGGGCAATGGACACTGAAGCTTTCTTT.

This rearrangement joins TRBV12-3 or TRBV12-4 to TRBJ1-3; D remains ambiguous. This CDR3 comprises 13 residues. Trimming took 6 bases from V and 1 from J, leaving 7 bases between them. The CDR3: CASSGISGNTIYF. CDR3 coding DNA: TGTGCCAGCAGCGGGATTTCTGGAAACACCATATATTTT.

This clonotype has just a few counts. The CDR3 region has the DNA TGTGCCAGCAGTGTGGGGGGTTCTGGAGAGACCCAGTACTTC. Its protein is CASSVGGSGETQYF. This chain connects TRBV2 to TRBJ2-5; possible D gene TRBD2, 6 bases. Germline CDR1 and CDR2: SNHLY and FYNNEI. Between the trimmed V and J ends, which lost 4 bases and 4 bases, there was a span of 13 bases. The CDR3 consists of 14 residues.